This TCR beta chain originates from a study of cytomegalovirus exposure and HLA in healthy donors. This CDR3 is 16 amino acids long. Looked up from germline, CDR1 is SGHRS and CDR2 is YFSETQ. The trim removed 4 bases at V and 2 bases at J, leaving 9 bases unmatched. Amplification used 60 Vbeta primers and 13 Jbeta primers. TCRdb's copy holds only in-frame clones and misses some; the assay was immunoSEQ multiplex PCR. The sample includes some 150,000 clones. Sequencing input: PBMCs. This TCR derives from a woman aged 18-35 years in good health and CMV-seronegative. This rearrangement joins TRBV5-1 to TRBJ2-1; the match to TRBD2 covers 7 bases. The CDR3 is CASSVTGTTTYNEQFF. CDR3 coding DNA: TGCGCCAGCAGCGTTACCGGGACTACCACCTACAATGAGCAGTTCTTC.